Listed here are 30 T cell receptor beta chains from one sample, sequenced in a study of blood T cells in healthy people across ages. The second PCR ran about 6 to 12 cycles with a sample-barcoded 5' primer and J-beta primers. Each CDR3 protein is one row after TCRdb ran MiXCR on the 5' RACE reads. Seen here are about 730,000 distinct CDR3 sequences, more than 40% observed once, and the top ten hold approximately 22%. Sequenced material: blood. The receptors originated from a woman aged 55-69 years in good health.

The chain carries TRBV20-1 and TRBJ1-5, with 8 bases fitting TRBD1. CDR1 and CDR2 (germline): DFQATT, SNEGSKA (reference sequence). The V gene end was trimmed by 3 bases and the J gene end by 2 bases; junction bases not matched to a gene: 3. There are 14 residues in the CDR3. Written as DNA, the CDR3 is TGCAGTGCTAGCCTGGACAGGGGCAATCAGCCCCAGCATTTT. The encoded protein is CSASLDRGNQPQHF.

This clonotype came up many times. CDR3 loop: CASSQNSPGQGDEQYF. DNA of the CDR3: TGCGCCAGCAGCCAAAACTCACCGGGACAGGGAGACGAGCAGTACTTC. This chain connects TRBV5-1 to TRBJ2-7, with TRBD1 matching 9 bases. With 4 bases clipped from V and 5 bases from J, the junction kept 13 bases outside the gene matches. Germline V lookup: CDR1 SGHRS, CDR2 YFSETQ. The CDR3 is 16 amino acids. The entire variable domain, with the rest obtained from reference TRBV5-1 and TRBJ2-7, is as follows: KAGVTQTPRYLIKTRGQQVTLSCSPISGHRSVSWYQQTPGQGLQFLFEYFSETQRNKGNFPGRFSGRQFSNSRSEMNVSTLELGDSALYLCASSQNSPGQGDEQYFGPGTRLTVT.

This CDR3 reads CSARGSSGFSTDTQYF. In DNA, the CDR3 is TGCAGTGCTAGAGGGTCTAGCGGCTTTAGCACAGATACGCAGTATTTT. The rearrangement uses TRBV20-1 and TRBJ2-3, with 7 bases aligning to TRBD2. The CDR3 is made up of 16 amino acids. Germline assignment: CDR1 DFQATT and CDR2 SNEGSKA (reference sequence). Trimming at V came to 1 base and at J to 0 bases, leaving 7 bases not matched to a gene.

The chain has TRBV7-2 and TRBJ2-2, with 7 bases identical to TRBD1. In germline, CDR1 is SGHTA, CDR2 FQGNSA. The V gene end was trimmed by 5 bases and the J gene end by 6 bases; junction bases not matched to a gene: 9. The CDR3 runs 15 residues. The CDR3 DNA follows: TGTGCCAGCAGCCTAAAGACAGGGTCCTCCGGGGAGCTGTTTTTT. It is translated as CASSLKTGSSGELFF.

CDR3 residues: CASSWTARDQYEQYF. CDR3 coding DNA: TGTGCCAGCAGCTGGACAGCTAGGGACCAATACGAGCAGTACTTC. The rearrangement links TRBV7-2 to TRBJ2-5; D may be TRBD1 (6 bases). The DNA end lines up better with TRBJ2-7; the J call may be wrong. CDR3 size: 15 residues. Germline lookup yields CDR1 SGHTA and CDR2 FQGNSA.

This sequence joins TRBV28 and TRBJ2-4; a weak D match, TRBD1 (5 bases). The CDR3 has 15 residues. V lost 8 bases to trimming and J lost 0 bases, with 14 bases between them. Germline CDR1 reads MDHEN; CDR2 reads SYDVKM. The DNA for the CDR3 is TGTGCCAGCCGCGAATGGGGCACAGCCAAAAACATTCAGTACTTC. It translates to CASREWGTAKNIQYF.

This clonotype has just a few counts. This chain joins TRBV6-2 or TRBV6-3 and TRBJ2-7, with 8 bases lining up with TRBD2. CDR1 is MNHEY, CDR2 SVGEGT, per germline. V gave up 1 base and J gave up 6 bases; unmatched junction bases: 20. CDR3 length equals 19 residues. The CDR3 nucleotides are TGTGCCAGCAGTTACTTGCCGGGAGGGCCTTCGGCAACCACCCTCGAGCAGTACTTC. This encodes CASSYLPGGPSATTLEQYF.

In this sample, this clonotype turned up once. The chain couples TRBV3-1 to TRBJ1-2, with 9 nucleotides matching TRBD1. The germline V gene has CDR1 LGHDT and CDR2 YNNKEL (reference sequence). The V gene end was trimmed by 4 bases and the J gene end by 6 bases; junction bases not matched to a gene: 9. CDR3 length: 15 residues. The CDR3 DNA follows: TGTGCCAGCAGCCCCTGGGACAGGGCAAGAGATGGCTACACCTTC. It encodes CASSPWDRARDGYTF.

This clonotype has only a few counts. The J gene is TRBJ1-2, the V gene TRBV9; D perhaps matches TRBD1 (6 bases). This CDR3 is 12 amino acids long. V lost 0 bases, J lost 8 bases, and 8 bases lay in between. Germline loops: CDR1 SGDLS, CDR2 YYNGEE. CDR3 sequence reads: CASSVGRGGYTF. The CDR3 DNA sequence: TGTGCCAGCAGCGTAGGCAGGGGCGGCTACACCTTC.

This clonotype has ten or more counts. The CDR3 region has the DNA TGTGCCAGCAGCCGACGTAGCGGGGGGGCCGGGAATGAGCAGTTCTTC. Translating gives CASSRRSGGAGNEQFF. J is TRBJ2-1 and V is TRBV7-3; 11 nucleotides agree with TRBD2. There are 16 residues in the CDR3. Losses at the gene ends were 5 bases for V and 7 bases for J; bases not matched to a gene: 10. Germline V gives CDR1 SGHTA, CDR2 FQGTGA.

The CDR3 loop is CATRRLGAGSGTDTQYF. The CDR3 DNA reads as TGTGCCACCCGGAGGTTAGGGGCGGGGTCGGGCACAGATACGCAGTATTTT. This chain connects TRBV7-9 to TRBJ2-3, with D possibly TRBD2 on 6 matching bases. Germline V CDR1 and CDR2: SEHNR, FQNEAQ (reference sequence). The CDR3 sequence is 17 residues long. Deletions cut 10 bases from V and 1 base from J, with 24 bases between.

The chain couples TRBV7-3 to TRBJ1-5; D gene ambiguous. The V end lost 5 bases, the J end lost 6 bases, and 14 bases lay between the germline ends. Germline loops: CDR1 SGHTA, CDR2 FQGTGA. This CDR3 contains 14 residues. CDR3 region: CASSPRRWLQPQHF. The DNA of the CDR3 is TGTGCCAGCAGCCCCCGGAGATGGCTTCAGCCCCAGCATTTT.

This sequence joins TRBV7-3 and TRBJ1-2; no clear D. The CDR3 length is 13 residues. From germline, CDR1 is SGHTA and CDR2 FQGTGA. Trimming shortened V by 5 bases and J by 3 bases, and 10 bases separated the two germline ends. The CDR3 DNA reads TGTGCCAGCAGCCTGTACATCGACTATGGCTACACCTTC. This sequence encodes CASSLYIDYGYTF.

This chain's CDR3 is CSANRDRGRGNQPQHF. In DNA form, the CDR3 reads TGCAGTGCGAATCGGGACAGGGGAAGGGGCAATCAGCCCCAGCATTTT. The V gene is TRBV20-1, the J gene TRBJ1-5, with 10 bases fitting TRBD1. Germline trimming cut 6 bases from V and 2 bases from J; bases unmatched to any gene: 10. CDR3 length: 16 amino acids. Germline values: CDR1 DFQATT, CDR2 SNEGSKA (reference sequence).

The rearrangement uses TRBV4-2 and TRBJ2-7; TRBD2 matches 13 bases. This CDR3 is built from 18 residues. Unmatched junction bases numbered 10, after V lost 3 bases and J lost 2 bases. In germline, CDR1 is LGHNA, CDR2 YNFKEQ. This CDR3 reads CASSQTLGLAGVTYEQYF. The CDR3 DNA follows: TGTGCCAGCAGCCAGACCCTCGGACTAGCGGGAGTTACCTACGAGCAGTACTTC.

CDR3 in DNA: TGTGCCAGCAGCCCCATAGCAGCCGAGCAGTTCTTC. Amino acids: CASSPIAAEQFF. This chain links TRBV7-9 with TRBJ2-1; the D is unclear. V shed 5 bases and J shed 10 bases, with 12 bases lying between them. CDR3 length: 12 residues. Germline V gene data show CDR1 as SEHNR and CDR2 as FQNEAQ (reference sequence).

This clonotype appeared many times. The gene calls are TRBV2 and TRBJ2-1; 12 positions agree with TRBD2. The CDR3 sequence is 14 residues long. The V and J ends lost 6 bases and 6 bases, in that order; junction bases with no gene match: 3. Germline assignment: CDR1 SNHLY and CDR2 FYNNEI. CDR3 sequence reads: CASSQLAGGNEQFF. CDR3 in DNA: TGTGCCAGCAGCCAACTAGCGGGAGGCAATGAGCAGTTCTTC.

A remark on this clonotype: One junction end does not reproduce the germline sequence, and a read error may be involved. The chain has TRBV6-2 or TRBV6-3 and TRBJ2-5, with 7 bases fitting TRBD2. The CDR3 loop spans 14 amino acids. Germline V gene sequence: CDR1 MNHEY, CDR2 SVGEGT. The CDR3 is CAGSYDRLAMTQYF. CDR3 nucleotide sequence: TGTGCCGGCAGTTATGATCGACTAGCTATGACCCAGTACTTC.

The chain employs TRBV20-1 and TRBJ2-4, with 10 nucleotides matching TRBD1. The germline V gene has CDR1 DFQATT and CDR2 SNEGSKA (reference sequence). The CDR3 is made up of 14 amino acids. The V segment lost 4 bases and the J segment 7 bases; nucleotides outside the gene matches: 7. The DNA of the CDR3 is TGCAGTGCTATCCGGGACAGGGGCTTGAACATTCAGTACTTC. It yields the protein CSAIRDRGLNIQYF.

The chain recombines TRBV7-9 with TRBJ2-7; 11 bases map to TRBD2. V shed 5 bases and J 3 bases; nucleotides not matched to a gene: 6. The CDR3 contains 15 residues. CDR1 and CDR2 (germline): SEHNR, FQNEAQ (reference sequence). CDR3 in amino acids: CASSPPTSGDYEQYF. The DNA for the CDR3 is TGTGCCAGCAGCCCCCCGACTAGCGGGGACTACGAGCAGTACTTC. The whole variable domain, remainder taken from reference TRBV7-9 and TRBJ2-7, is DTGVSQNPRHKITKRGQNVTFRCDPISEHNRLYWYRQTLGQGPEFLTYFQNEAQLEKSRLLSDRFSAERPKGSFSTLEIQRTEQGDSAMYLCASSPPTSGDYEQYFGPGTRLTVT.

A word on this clonotype: This sequence may be a read error, since a much larger clone differs from it by one base. V gene TRBV4-3 combines with J gene TRBJ2-1, with D unclear. This CDR3 has 15 residues. In germline, CDR1 is LGHNA, CDR2 YSLEER. V shed 1 base and J shed 2 bases, with 9 bases lying between them. This chain's CDR3 is CASSQGSRPYNEQFF. CDR3 nucleotide sequence: TGCGCCAGCAGCCAAGGGAGCAGGCCCTACAATGAGCAGTTCTTC.

The DNA of the CDR3 is TGTGCCAGCAGCCTCGCCGACAGGGGGCCGTATAGCAATCAGCCCCAGCATTTT. This encodes CASSLADRGPYSNQPQHF. The V call is TRBV7-9, the J call TRBJ1-5, with TRBD1 identical over 10 bases. The germline V gene encodes CDR1 SEHNR and CDR2 FQNEAQ (reference sequence). CDR3 size: 18 residues. V lost 5 bases, J lost 0 bases, and 10 bases stayed unmatched.

This clonotype was recorded a few times. The V gene is TRBV20-1, the J gene TRBJ1-2; D is undetermined. Germline CDR1 is DFQATT and CDR2 is SNEGSKA (reference sequence). V was pared by 2 bases and J by 0 bases, with 7 bases between. The CDR3 runs to 13 residues. Here the CDR3 reads CSARRATNYGYTF. DNA of the CDR3: TGCAGTGCTAGAAGGGCTACTAACTATGGCTACACCTTC.

The J gene is TRBJ2-5, the V gene TRBV12-3 or TRBV12-4; D may be TRBD1 (5 bases). This CDR3 contains 13 residues. With 5 bases removed from V and 5 bases from J, the gap between germline ends came to 12 bases. CDR3: CASSAPGLETQYF. The CDR3 DNA sequence: TGTGCCAGCAGTGCTCCAGGGTTGGAGACCCAGTACTTC.

The V gene is TRBV29-1, the J gene TRBJ1-3; D is undetermined. Per the germline V gene, CDR1 is SQVTM and CDR2 is ANQGSEA. V gave up 4 bases and J gave up 2 bases, with 3 bases separating them. The CDR3 contains 11 residues. CDR3 in DNA: TGCAGCGTTGTAGCTGGAAACACCATATATTTT. Encoded protein: CSVVAGNTIYF.

This clonotype was recorded once. A single base separates this from a much larger clone, so it may be a read error. This sequence joins TRBV29-1 and TRBJ2-1, with 9 bases aligning to TRBD2. The DNA end is a closer match to TRBJ2-7, so the J assignment may be wrong. Looked up from germline, CDR1 is SQVTM and CDR2 is ANQGSEA. CDR3 length: 12 amino acids. The CDR3 region has the DNA TGCAGCGTTGACTCTAGCGGGAATGAGCAGTACTTC. This gives the protein CSVDSSGNEQYF.

The rearrangement joins TRBV4-2 to TRBJ1-4; 8 nucleotides agree with TRBD1. CDR3 size: 17 residues. Germline assignment: CDR1 LGHNA and CDR2 YNFKEQ. The J segment lost 1 base and the V segment lost 0 bases, leaving 4 bases of the junction unmatched. Written as DNA, the CDR3 is TGTGCCAGCAGCCAAGAAGTAACAGGGGGAACTAATGAAAAACTGTTTTTT. This sequence encodes CASSQEVTGGTNEKLFF.

The chain is built from TRBV29-1 and TRBJ2-7; D is ambiguous. The germline gives CDR1 SQVTM, CDR2 ANQGSEA. The CDR3 runs to 12 residues. V was clipped by 0 bases and J by 3 bases, with 6 bases between them. DNA for the CDR3: TGCAGCGTTGAAGATCCCGTCTACGAGCAGTACTTC. Its translation: CSVEDPVYEQYF.

This chain uses TRBV7-9 with TRBJ2-3; perhaps TRBD1 as D (6 bases). CDR1 and CDR2 (germline): SEHNR, FQNEAQ (reference sequence). The CDR3 is made up of 15 amino acids. The V and J ends lost 3 bases and 0 bases respectively, with 10 bases between them. The CDR3 reads CASSFLGQSTDTQYF. The CDR3 bases are TGTGCCAGCAGCTTCCTCGGACAGAGCACAGATACGCAGTATTTT.

This clonotype was seen a single time. The genes are TRBV2 and TRBJ1-1; D is uncertain. V lost 2 bases, J lost 0 bases, and 7 bases lay in between. The CDR3 runs 14 residues. Germline V CDR1 and CDR2: SNHLY, FYNNEI. The CDR3 nucleotides read TGTGCCAGCAGTGAACGGCAGGTGAACACTGAAGCTTTCTTT. The encoded protein is CASSERQVNTEAFF.